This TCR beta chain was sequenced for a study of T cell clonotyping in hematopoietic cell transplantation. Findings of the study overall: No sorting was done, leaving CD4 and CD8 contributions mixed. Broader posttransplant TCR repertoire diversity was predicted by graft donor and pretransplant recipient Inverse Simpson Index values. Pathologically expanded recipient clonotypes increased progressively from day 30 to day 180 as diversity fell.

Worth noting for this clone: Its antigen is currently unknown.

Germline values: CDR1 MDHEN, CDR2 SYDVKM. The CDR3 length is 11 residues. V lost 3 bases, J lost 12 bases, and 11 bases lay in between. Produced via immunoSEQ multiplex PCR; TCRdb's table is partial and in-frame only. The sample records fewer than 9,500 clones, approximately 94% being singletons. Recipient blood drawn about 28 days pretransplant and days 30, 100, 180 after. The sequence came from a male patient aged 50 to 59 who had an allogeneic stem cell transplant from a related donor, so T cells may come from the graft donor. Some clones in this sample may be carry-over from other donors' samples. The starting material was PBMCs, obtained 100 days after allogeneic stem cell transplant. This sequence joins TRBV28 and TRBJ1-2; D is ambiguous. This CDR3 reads CASSFPGEDTF. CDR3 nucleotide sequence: TGTGCCAGCAGTTTCCCAGGTGAGGACACCTTC.